This is a list of T cell receptor beta chains from one sample in a study of CD4 T cells in relation to SARS-CoV-2 and coronaviruses. Sequencing was performed with immunoSEQ multiplex PCR; in TCRdb, only in-frame clones are kept and a portion is missing. The table lists some 29,000 clones, 70% to 80% of them singletons. Antigen specificity for these receptors is unknown. The source material was CD4+ T cells from PBMCs, cultured in vitro. The receptor set was obtained from a human donor in good health. Both conserved end residues are part of each CDR3. The order of the fields is clone size, J gene, D gene, V gene, CDR3 protein, CDR3 DNA. D genes are given only for firm matches. Not every row has a clone size; where given, it reads once, few, many or a size class.

clone size: NA; J gene: TRBJ2-1; D gene: TRBD1; V gene: TRBV6-5; CDR3 protein: CASSPRDRGYNEQFF; CDR3 DNA: TGTGCCAGCAGTCCCCGGGACAGAGGCTACAATGAGCAGTTCTTC
clone size: NA; J gene: TRBJ2-5; D gene: TRBD2; V gene: TRBV4-3; CDR3 protein: CASSQGLTAGGPETQYF; CDR3 DNA: TGCGCCAGCAGCCAAGGCTTGACGGCGGGGGGGCCGGAGACCCAGTACTTC
clone size: NA; J gene: TRBJ2-5; D gene: NA; V gene: TRBV18; CDR3 protein: CASSPLLQETQYF; CDR3 DNA: TGTGCCAGCTCACCACTTCTCCAAGAGACCCAGTACTTC
clone size: NA; J gene: TRBJ2-5; D gene: NA; V gene: TRBV29-1; CDR3 protein: CSVQKGWVPQETQYF; CDR3 DNA: TGCAGCGTCCAAAAAGGATGGGTTCCCCAAGAGACCCAGTACTTC
clone size: few; J gene: TRBJ1-2; D gene: NA; V gene: TRBV14; CDR3 protein: CASSQTLTNYGYTF; CDR3 DNA: TGTGCCAGCAGCCAAACGTTGACTAACTATGGCTACACCTTC
clone size: NA; J gene: TRBJ1-6; D gene: TRBD1; V gene: TRBV4-3; CDR3 protein: CASSQLGQVFAPLHF; CDR3 DNA: TGCGCCAGCAGCCAATTAGGACAGGTATTTGCACCCCTCCACTTT
clone size: NA; J gene: TRBJ1-5; D gene: NA; V gene: TRBV18; CDR3 protein: CASSPYGGNQPQHF; CDR3 DNA: TGTGCCAGCTCACCGTACGGCGGCAATCAGCCCCAGCATTTT
clone size: NA; J gene: TRBJ2-3; D gene: NA; V gene: TRBV3-1/TRBV3-2; CDR3 protein: CASSQGGGDTQYF; CDR3 DNA: TGTGCCAGCAGCCAAGGTGGCGGGGATACGCAGTATTTT
clone size: NA; J gene: TRBJ2-7; D gene: TRBD2; V gene: TRBV9; CDR3 protein: CASSAGTSVLHEQYF; CDR3 DNA: TGTGCCAGCAGCGCCGGGACTAGTGTTCTCCACGAGCAGTACTTC
clone size: NA; J gene: TRBJ1-4; D gene: TRBD1; V gene: TRBV2; CDR3 protein: CASSGTGRNKLFF; CDR3 DNA: TGTGCCAGCAGCGGGACAGGGAGAAATAAACTGTTTTTT
clone size: NA; J gene: TRBJ2-1; D gene: NA; V gene: TRBV7-6; CDR3 protein: CASSLTGGQSSYNEQFF; CDR3 DNA: TGTGCCAGCAGCTTAACGGGGGGCCAGAGCTCCTACAATGAGCAGTTCTTC
clone size: NA; J gene: TRBJ1-1; D gene: NA; V gene: TRBV10-1; CDR3 protein: CASSPSGTGAFF; CDR3 DNA: TGCGCCAGCAGTCCTTCCGGGACGGGGGCTTTCTTT
clone size: NA; J gene: TRBJ1-1; D gene: TRBD1; V gene: TRBV7-9; CDR3 protein: CASSLHRDRGMNTEAFF; CDR3 DNA: TGTGCCAGCAGCCTTCACCGGGACAGGGGCATGAACACTGAAGCTTTCTTT
clone size: few; J gene: TRBJ2-2; D gene: TRBD2; V gene: TRBV5-4; CDR3 protein: CASSSVAGVAAGELFF; CDR3 DNA: TGTGCCAGCAGCTCCGTAGCGGGAGTGGCGGCCGGGGAGCTGTTTTTT
clone size: NA; J gene: TRBJ1-5; D gene: NA; V gene: TRBV21-1; CDR3 protein: CASSIRRPRMVYSNQPQHF; CDR3 DNA: TGTGCCAGCAGCATAAGACGTCCGAGAATGGTCTATAGCAATCAGCCCCAGCATTTT
clone size: NA; J gene: TRBJ2-5; D gene: NA; V gene: TRBV2; CDR3 protein: CASSTQGWGETQYF; CDR3 DNA: TGTGCCAGCAGTACCCAGGGATGGGGAGAGACCCAGTACTTC
clone size: NA; J gene: TRBJ1-5; D gene: NA; V gene: TRBV4-1; CDR3 protein: CASSQREVNQPQHF; CDR3 DNA: TGCGCCAGCAGCCAGAGGGAGGTAAACCAGCCCCAGCATTTT
clone size: few; J gene: TRBJ2-2; D gene: TRBD1; V gene: TRBV10-3; CDR3 protein: CASTGQGDGGELFF; CDR3 DNA: TGTGCCAGCACGGGACAGGGGGATGGCGGGGAGCTGTTTTTT
clone size: NA; J gene: TRBJ1-2; D gene: NA; V gene: TRBV3-1/TRBV3-2; CDR3 protein: CASSSPGDYGYTF; CDR3 DNA: TGTGCCAGCAGCTCCCCAGGGGACTATGGCTACACCTTC
clone size: NA; J gene: TRBJ1-1; D gene: NA; V gene: TRBV6-5; CDR3 protein: CASSRSPAREAFF; CDR3 DNA: TGTGCCAGCAGCCGCAGCCCCGCGAGGGAAGCTTTCTTT
clone size: NA; J gene: TRBJ2-4; D gene: TRBD2; V gene: TRBV11-2; CDR3 protein: CASSSRTSLNIQYF; CDR3 DNA: TGTGCCAGCAGCTCAAGGACTAGCTTAAACATTCAGTACTTC
clone size: few; J gene: TRBJ1-5; D gene: TRBD1; V gene: TRBV4-2; CDR3 protein: CASSQGQGGNQPQHF; CDR3 DNA: TGTGCCAGCAGCCAAGGACAGGGGGGCAATCAGCCCCAGCATTTT
clone size: NA; J gene: TRBJ1-3; D gene: NA; V gene: TRBV5-6; CDR3 protein: CASSSLQGDAGNTIYF; CDR3 DNA: TGTGCCAGCAGCTCGCTCCAGGGCGATGCTGGAAACACCATATATTTT
clone size: NA; J gene: TRBJ2-3; D gene: TRBD1; V gene: TRBV6-1; CDR3 protein: CASSEAWTGGGDTQYF; CDR3 DNA: TGTGCCAGCAGTGAAGCGTGGACAGGGGGCGGGGATACGCAGTATTTT
clone size: NA; J gene: TRBJ2-2; D gene: NA; V gene: TRBV10-1; CDR3 protein: CASSESGNTGELFF; CDR3 DNA: TGCGCCAGCAGTGAATCGGGGAACACCGGGGAGCTGTTTTTT
clone size: NA; J gene: TRBJ1-2; D gene: NA; V gene: TRBV7-8; CDR3 protein: CASSLAQANRGYTF; CDR3 DNA: TGTGCCAGCAGCTTGGCACAGGCTAACAGGGGCTACACCTTC
clone size: NA; J gene: TRBJ2-7; D gene: NA; V gene: TRBV2; CDR3 protein: CASSVSRSYEQYF; CDR3 DNA: TGTGCCAGCAGTGTTTCAAGAAGCTACGAGCAGTACTTC
clone size: NA; J gene: TRBJ2-4; D gene: TRBD1; V gene: TRBV9; CDR3 protein: CASSVGTGLNIQYF; CDR3 DNA: TGTGCCAGCAGCGTCGGGACAGGGCTAAACATTCAGTACTTC
clone size: NA; J gene: TRBJ2-3; D gene: NA; V gene: TRBV6-5; CDR3 protein: CASSYLGEDTQYF; CDR3 DNA: TGTGCCAGCAGTTACTTGGGTGAAGATACGCAGTATTTT
clone size: NA; J gene: TRBJ1-4; D gene: TRBD1; V gene: TRBV2; CDR3 protein: CASREQGAPNEKLFF; CDR3 DNA: TGTGCCAGCAGGGAACAGGGGGCGCCTAATGAAAAACTGTTTTTT
clone size: NA; J gene: TRBJ2-7; D gene: NA; V gene: TRBV6-1; CDR3 protein: CASSELSGPYEQYF; CDR3 DNA: TGTGCCAGCAGTGAACTAAGCGGTCCCTACGAGCAGTACTTC
clone size: NA; J gene: TRBJ2-3; D gene: NA; V gene: TRBV7-2; CDR3 protein: CASSLTDTQYF; CDR3 DNA: TGTGCCAGCAGCCTGACAGATACGCAGTATTTT
clone size: NA; J gene: TRBJ2-3; D gene: NA; V gene: TRBV5-1; CDR3 protein: CASSSGTYQYTDTQYF; CDR3 DNA: TGCGCCAGCAGTTCCGGGACTTACCAATACACAGATACGCAGTATTTT
clone size: NA; J gene: TRBJ2-7; D gene: NA; V gene: TRBV6-5; CDR3 protein: CASGRDMSSYEQYF; CDR3 DNA: TGTGCCAGCGGCCGGGACATGAGCTCCTACGAGCAGTACTTC
clone size: few; J gene: TRBJ1-4; D gene: NA; V gene: TRBV24-1; CDR3 protein: CAVQGNTNEKLFF; CDR3 DNA: TGTGCCGTACAGGGAAATACTAATGAAAAACTGTTTTTT
clone size: few; J gene: TRBJ2-2; D gene: NA; V gene: TRBV3-1/TRBV3-2; CDR3 protein: CASSHQTTTGELFF; CDR3 DNA: TGTGCCAGCAGCCACCAGACGACCACCGGGGAGCTGTTTTTT
clone size: NA; J gene: TRBJ2-6; D gene: TRBD1; V gene: TRBV19; CDR3 protein: CASRPQGARGANVLTF; CDR3 DNA: TGTGCCAGTAGACCTCAGGGGGCGCGCGGGGCCAACGTCCTGACTTTC
clone size: once; J gene: TRBJ1-1; D gene: NA; V gene: TRBV2; CDR3 protein: CASSEMGRGKAFF; CDR3 DNA: TGTGCCAGCAGTGAAATGGGGCGAGGAAAGGCTTTCTTT
clone size: few; J gene: TRBJ1-1; D gene: NA; V gene: TRBV2; CDR3 protein: CASTFHTAGTEAFF; CDR3 DNA: TGTGCCAGCACCTTTCACACAGCGGGCACTGAAGCTTTCTTT
clone size: NA; J gene: TRBJ2-3; D gene: NA; V gene: TRBV2; CDR3 protein: CASSRGTSPPTDTQYF; CDR3 DNA: TGTGCCAGCAGTCGAGGGACTTCTCCCCCCACAGATACGCAGTATTTT